This entry is about one T cell receptor beta chain. No antigen is known for it. TCRdb reprocessed the reads with MiXCR, giving one entry per CDR3 protein. The sample shows 650,000 to 900,000 distinct CDR3 sequences, about 33% of them seen only once. The data were taken from a study of T cell repertoires in cytomegalovirus infection. Looking at the study overall: CMV infection together with matching HLA type was indicated by public TCR beta signatures.

Study findings and constraints: Clonotype analysis showed dominance of the ex vivo response by HLA-C-restricted CMV-specific TCR beta clonotypes. Summed public TCR beta family frequency identified CMV carriers bearing the relevant HLA.

V was clipped by 5 bases and J by 5 bases, with 15 bases between them. This CDR3 is built from 14 residues. The V gene's germline CDR1 is MNHEY and CDR2 SMNVEV (reference sequence). This specimen consisted of cultured CD8+ T cells from PBMCs, obtained from culture after CMV antigen stimulation. This receptor was taken from a human donor in good health (CMV status not recorded). Some clones in this sample may be carry-over from other donors' samples. This chain uses TRBV27 with TRBJ2-5; possibly TRBD1 or TRBD2 for D (5 bases each). The CDR3 DNA sequence: TGTGCCAGCAGTAGAGGGGCTCACGGCGAGACCCAGTACTTC. This sequence encodes CASSRGAHGETQYF.